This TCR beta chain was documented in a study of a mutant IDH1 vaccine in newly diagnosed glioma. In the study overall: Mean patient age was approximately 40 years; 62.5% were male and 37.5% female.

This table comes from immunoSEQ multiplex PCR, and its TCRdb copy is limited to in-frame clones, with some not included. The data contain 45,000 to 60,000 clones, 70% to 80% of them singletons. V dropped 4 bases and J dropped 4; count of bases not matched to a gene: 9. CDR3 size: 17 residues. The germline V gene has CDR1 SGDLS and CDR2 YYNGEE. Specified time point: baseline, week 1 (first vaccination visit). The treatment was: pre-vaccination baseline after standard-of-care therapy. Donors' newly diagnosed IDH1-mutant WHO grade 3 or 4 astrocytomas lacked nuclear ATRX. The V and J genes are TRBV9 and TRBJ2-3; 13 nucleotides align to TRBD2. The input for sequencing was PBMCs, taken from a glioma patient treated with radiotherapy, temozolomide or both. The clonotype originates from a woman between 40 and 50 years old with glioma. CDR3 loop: CASSSPTSGGFSDTQYF. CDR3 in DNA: TGTGCCAGCAGCTCCCCGACTAGCGGGGGGTTTTCAGATACGCAGTATTTT.